One sample yielded the 16 T cell receptor beta chains listed below, sequenced in a study of blood T cell repertoires in COVID-19. The repertoire was sequenced with immunoSEQ multiplex PCR; TCRdb's copy has only in-frame clones and lacks some. The table lists roughly 230,000 clones, nearly 90% of them singletons. Material: peripheral blood. All receptors come from a woman in her thirties or forties who had recovered from COVID-19.

The V call is TRBV9, the J call TRBJ2-1; D ambiguous. V lost 0 bases to trimming and J lost 9 bases, with 10 bases between them. This CDR3 region has 13 residues. The germline V gene encodes CDR1 SGDLS and CDR2 YYNGEE. CDR3 loop: CASSVGIGFEQFF. In DNA, the CDR3 is TGTGCCAGCAGCGTAGGGATCGGGTTTGAGCAGTTCTTC. The variable domain in full, with the rest retrieved from reference TRBV9 and TRBJ2-1, is DSGVTQTPKHLITATGQRVTLRCSPRSGDLSVYWYQQSLDQGLQFLIQYYNGEERAKGNILERFSAQQFPDLHSELNLSSLELGDSALYFCASSVGIGFEQFFGPGTRLTVL.

This chain links TRBV9 with TRBJ2-2; 8 bases agree with TRBD2. CDR1 is SGDLS and CDR2 is YYNGEE in the germline V gene. This CDR3 comprises 16 residues. V gave up 3 bases and J gave up 0 bases; unmatched junction bases: 4. The chain's CDR3 is CASSENSGANTGELFF. The CDR3 DNA sequence: TGTGCCAGCAGCGAAAATAGCGGGGCGAACACCGGGGAGCTGTTTTTT.

This rearrangement joins TRBV3-1 (or the pseudogene TRBV3-2) to TRBJ2-3; TRBD2 matches 11 bases. From germline, CDR1 is LGHDT and CDR2 YNNKEL (reference sequence). The trim removed 0 bases at V and 0 bases at J, leaving 11 bases unmatched. This CDR3 region has 20 residues. CDR3: CASSQEIGGLAVFSTDTQYF. The DNA for the CDR3 is TGTGCCAGCAGCCAAGAGATTGGGGGACTAGCGGTCTTTAGCACAGATACGCAGTATTTT.

This chain joins TRBV28 and TRBJ2-1; 8 bases line up with TRBD1. With V trimmed by 8 bases and J by 8 bases, 5 bases remained unmatched. From germline, CDR1 is MDHEN and CDR2 SYDVKM. This CDR3 has 12 residues. The CDR3 sequence is CASGDRTYEQFF. In nucleotides, the CDR3 is TGTGCCAGCGGGGACAGGACCTATGAGCAGTTCTTC.

This chain uses TRBV4-1 with TRBJ1-2; the D gene is possibly TRBD1 (6 bases). V was shortened by 1 base and J by 6 bases, with 15 bases between the two germline ends. The CDR3 has 15 residues. CDR1 and CDR2 (germline): MGHRA, YSYEKL. CDR3 amino acids: CASSQVQGPGDGYTF. The CDR3 DNA follows: TGCGCCAGCAGCCAAGTTCAGGGTCCAGGGGATGGCTACACCTTC.

This sequence joins TRBV13 and TRBJ1-4, with no clear D. The CDR3 has 14 residues. The germline V and J ends were trimmed by 5 bases and 6 bases, with 13 bases remaining between them. The germline V gene has CDR1 PRHDT and CDR2 FYEKMQ (reference sequence). The CDR3 DNA sequence: TGTGCCAGCAGCCCCGGAGGAATCGATGAAAAACTGTTTTTT. Translated: CASSPGGIDEKLFF.

The genes are TRBV6-9 and TRBJ1-2; D unclear. Germline values: CDR1 MNHGY, CDR2 SVAAGI. This CDR3 is 15 amino acids long. Trimming pared 4 bases from V and 2 bases from J, leaving 14 bases between. The CDR3 spells CASSSPDAGNYGYTF. CDR3 sequence (DNA): TGTGCCAGCAGTTCCCCTGATGCAGGAAACTATGGCTACACCTTC.

The CDR3 nucleotides read TGTGCCAGCAGCTCCCAGGGACTAGCGGGACTTGAGCAGTTCTTC. Translated, it gives CASSSQGLAGLEQFF. The chain is built from TRBV2 and TRBJ2-1, with 13 bases identical to TRBD2. The CDR3 consists of 15 residues. V was clipped by 6 bases and J by 9 bases; unmatched bases: 8. Germline values: CDR1 SNHLY, CDR2 FYNNEI.

CDR3 DNA sequence: TGTGCCAGCTCACTTATGACTAGCAGCAATGAGCAGTTCTTC. Amino acids: CASSLMTSSNEQFF. The J gene is TRBJ2-1, the V gene TRBV18; 7 bases align to TRBD2. The CDR3 contains 14 residues. Germline CDR1 and CDR2: KGHSH and LQKENI. V was clipped by 4 bases and J by 6 bases; unmatched bases: 6. The full variable domain, completed using reference TRBV18 and TRBJ2-1, is NAGVMQNPRHLVRRRGQEARLRCSPMKGHSHVYWYRQLPEEGLKFMVYLQKENIIDESGMPKERFSAEFPKEGPSILRIQQVVRGDSAAYFCASSLMTSSNEQFFGPGTRLTVL.

This clone appeared once. V usage is TRBV6-1 and J usage is TRBJ2-7, with 8 bases aligning to TRBD1. CDR1 and CDR2 from the germline V gene are MNHNS and SASEGT. CDR3 length: 14 amino acids. The V segment lost 3 bases and the J segment 4 bases; nucleotides outside the gene matches: 5. This CDR3 reads CASSEWTGSYEQYV. The CDR3 coding sequence is TGTGCCAGCAGTGAGTGGACAGGGAGTTACGAGCAGTACGTC.

V gene TRBV2 combines with J gene TRBJ2-2; tentatively, D is TRBD2 (5 bases). This CDR3 is built from 15 residues. The V end was cut by 6 bases, the J end by 2 bases, with 13 bases between. Per the germline V gene, CDR1 is SNHLY and CDR2 is FYNNEI. The CDR3 reads CASRISSLNTGELFF. The CDR3 DNA is TGTGCCAGCAGGATATCTAGCTTAAACACCGGGGAGCTGTTTTTT.

The chain has TRBV12-2 and TRBJ2-7; TRBD1 is the table's D call and was not checked against the DNA. TRBV12-2 is given as a pseudogene. The CDR3 extends over 14 amino acids. CDR3 coding DNA: TGTGCAAGTCGCACCTCGGGACAGAGGGTCGAGCAGTACTTC. Amino acids: CASRTSGQRVEQYF.

Comments on this clone: The sample has other DNA sequences that encode this CDR3 too. The chain combines TRBV5-1 with TRBJ2-5; D is undetermined. V was cut by 0 bases and J by 5 bases, with 5 bases left in between. The V gene's germline CDR1 is SGHRS and CDR2 YFSETQ. There are 12 residues in the CDR3. The CDR3 coding sequence is TGCGCCAGCAGCTTGGTGCGGGAGACCCAGTACTTC. It codes for CASSLVRETQYF.

The chain links TRBV7-2 to TRBJ1-1; D is unresolved. CDR3 length: 13 residues. V was pared by 4 bases and J by 3 bases, with 9 bases between. The germline V gene encodes CDR1 SGHTA and CDR2 FQGNSA. The CDR3 nucleotides are TGTGCCAGCAGCTCTATTCGGGACACTGAAGCTTTCTTT. It is translated as CASSSIRDTEAFF.

The genes are TRBV19 and TRBJ1-1, with a tentative D call TRBD1 (6 bases). Trimming removed 5 bases at V and 3 bases at J, with 13 bases between. The germline CDR1 and CDR2 sequences are LNHDA and SQIVND (reference sequence). This CDR3 comprises 14 residues. The CDR3 DNA is TGTGCCAGTAGTCTACAGGGTTTGGACACTGAAGCTTTCTTT. Amino acids: CASSLQGLDTEAFF.

The chain links TRBV29-1 to TRBJ1-5; TRBD1 aligns across 7 bases. Trimming removed 5 bases from V and 0 bases from J; junction bases left unmatched: 7. Looked up from germline, CDR1 is SQVTM and CDR2 is ANQGSEA. The CDR3 contains 15 residues. CDR3 amino acids: CSVSGTADSNQPQHF. For the CDR3, the DNA is TGCAGCGTTTCCGGGACAGCCGATAGCAATCAGCCCCAGCATTTT.